The sample holds a few counts of the clone carrying this T cell receptor beta chain. The antigen remains unidentified. This sample is part of a study of early T cells in non-severe SARS-CoV-2 infection. Study conclusions and caveats: VDJdb-based matching was biased toward anti-spike CD8 responses and missed private and CD4 specificities.

J gave up 10 bases and V 2 bases, and 9 bases lay outside the gene matches. The germline CDR1 and CDR2 sequences are MNHNS and SASEGT. The CDR3 sequence is 16 residues long. TCRdb recomputed calls from the 5' RACE reads with MiXCR, one row per CDR3 protein. Among fewer than 85,000 distinct CDR3 sequences, roughly 15% were seen once, and the ten largest hold 9.5% to 15%. The sequence came from an adult who was a healthcare worker with PCR-confirmed SARS-CoV-2 infection or an uninfected control (not recorded which). This sequence joins TRBV6-1 and TRBJ2-5; TRBD2 matches 14 bases. The material sequenced was whole blood. CDR3 amino acids: CASSESLTSGGAFQYF. CDR3 in DNA: TGTGCCAGCAGTGAATCTCTGACTAGCGGGGGGGCGTTCCAGTACTTC.